The T cell receptor (beta chain) under discussion was sequenced for a study of OX40 agonist ivuxolimab in advanced cancers. In the study overall: Dose-escalation patients were diagnosed with hepatocellular carcinoma, melanoma, renal cell cancer or head and neck cancer. Partial responses were achieved by three patients, one with hepatocellular carcinoma and two with cutaneous melanoma.

Study-wide findings and caveats: The specificity for antigen of the expanded peripheral T cells was not determined. Expanded clones were, on average, more numerous among CD8+ T cells than CD4+.

On this clone: As yet, its antigen is unknown.

Germline V lookup: CDR1 SGHTA, CDR2 FQGNSA. The CDR3 sequence is 13 residues long. The V end lost 3 bases, the J end lost 0 bases, and 5 bases lay between the germline ends. Libraries were prepared by immunoSEQ multiplex PCR; TCRdb keeps only in-frame clonotypes and omits some of them. The table shows tens of thousands of clones, with 88% occurring only once. The sequencing used CD4+ or CD8+ T cells sorted from blood, collected in a trial of the OX40 agonist ivuxolimab. This clonotype originated in an adult with an advanced solid tumor such as melanoma, head and neck, liver or kidney cancer. This chain links TRBV7-2 with TRBJ1-1; D uncertain. The CDR3 protein is CASSFKMNTEAFF. The CDR3 region has the DNA TGTGCCAGCAGCTTTAAGATGAACACTGAAGCTTTCTTT.